This TCR beta chain was sequenced during a study of T cell responses to AZD1222 COVID-19 vaccine. About this clone itself: Antigen: not known.

Whole-study findings and limits: Donors skewed white British and female; clonal diversity was possibly underestimated. Distributed over spike, vaccine-associated CD4 TCRs predominated at 160-218 and 743-854. Nearly half of spike-specific TCRs reportedly go after variant regions that carry no mutations.

Repertoires were generated with immunoSEQ multiplex PCR, while TCRdb's copy carries only in-frame clones and drops some. The sample holds 35,000 to 45,000 clones, around 80% seen once. This sequence was found in an adult in good health. Here the sequenced sample was peripheral blood, taken on day 0 of AZD1222 vaccination.

The CDR3 region is CASSRLGTSGNTIYF. The CDR3 DNA follows: TGTGCCAGCAGCCGATTGGGGACCTCCGGAAACACCATATATTTT. The genes are TRBV7-9 and TRBJ1-3, with D maybe TRBD1 (5 bases). Germline CDR1 and CDR2: SEHNR and FQNEAQ (reference sequence). V was clipped by 5 bases and J by 4 bases, with 15 bases between them. CDR3 size: 15 residues.